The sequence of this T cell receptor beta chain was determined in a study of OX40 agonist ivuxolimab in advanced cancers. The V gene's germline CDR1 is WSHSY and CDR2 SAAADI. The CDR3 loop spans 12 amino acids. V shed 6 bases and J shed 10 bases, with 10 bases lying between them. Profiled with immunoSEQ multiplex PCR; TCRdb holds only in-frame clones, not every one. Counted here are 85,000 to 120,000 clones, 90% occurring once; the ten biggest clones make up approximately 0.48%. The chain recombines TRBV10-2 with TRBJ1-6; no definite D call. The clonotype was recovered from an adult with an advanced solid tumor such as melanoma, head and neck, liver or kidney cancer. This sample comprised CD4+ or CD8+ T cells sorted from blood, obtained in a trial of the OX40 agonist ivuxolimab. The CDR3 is CASSPGNSPLHF. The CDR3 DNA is TGCGCCAGCAGCCCGGGAAACTCACCCCTCCACTTT.